This passage covers 4 T cell receptor beta chains from one sample sequenced in a study of CD8+ T cells in alopecia areata. Sequencing relied on a cDNA template that was reverse transcribed from extracted RNA. Libraries were prepared by immunoSEQ multiplex PCR; TCRdb keeps only in-frame clonotypes and omits some of them. This sample yields about 120,000 clones, of which about 46% are seen a single time; approximately 18% belongs to the top ten. Specimen: CD8+ T cells sorted from blood, collected at week 0. The receptors come from a human donor with alopecia areata.

This chain uses TRBV6-5 with TRBJ2-1; 7 nucleotides align to TRBD1. The J segment lost 0 bases and the V segment lost 10 bases, leaving 6 bases of the junction unmatched. Looked up from germline, CDR1 is MNHEY and CDR2 is SVGAGI. The CDR3 covers 14 residues. The CDR3 DNA is TGTGCCACCTGGGACAGACACTCCTACAATGAGCAGTTCTTC. Protein: CATWDRHSYNEQFF.

The rearrangement joins TRBV15 to TRBJ1-6; D possibly corresponds to TRBD1 (5 bases). The V gene lost 0 bases and the J gene lost 9 bases, with 9 bases spanning the gap. CDR1 and CDR2 from the germline V gene are LNHNV and YYDKDF (reference sequence). This CDR3 has 14 residues. DNA of the CDR3: TGTGCCACCAGCAGAGACAGGGAGGGTTCACCCCTCCACTTT. Its translation is CATSRDREGSPLHF.

This clone was counted once. The chain employs TRBV27 and TRBJ1-5, with 8 bases that match TRBD1. Trimming at V came to 8 bases and at J to 2 bases, leaving 5 bases not matched to a gene. The germline CDR1 and CDR2 sequences are MNHEY and SMNVEV (reference sequence). The CDR3 has 14 residues. The CDR3 spells CASRDRGGNQPQHF. CDR3 in DNA: TGTGCCAGCCGAGACAGGGGAGGCAATCAGCCCCAGCATTTT.

The V gene is TRBV5-4, the J gene TRBJ2-2; no clear D. Trimming left V 7 bases short and J 3 bases short, with 10 bases between. This CDR3 contains 13 residues. Germline V gives CDR1 SGHNT, CDR2 YYREEE (reference sequence). The CDR3 loop reads CASGNEDTGELFF. The CDR3 DNA reads as TGTGCCAGCGGGAATGAAGACACCGGGGAGCTGTTTTTT.